This T cell receptor (beta chain) emerged from a study of CD8 T cells in ankylosing spondylitis. Study-wide findings and caveats: The disease-linked clones had a CD8+ phenotype and low blood frequencies. In synovial fluid and blood from reactive arthritis, some motif variants were previously reported. Disease-linked clones reportedly showed significant enrichment in matched ankylosing spondylitis synovial fluid. Blood of patients with ankylosing spondylitis appeared to be characterized by a TCR beta motif of several highly homologous variants.

A few counts support this clonotype. What it binds is unknown. TCRdb reprocessed the 5' RACE reads via MiXCR and lists one record per CDR3 protein. Of around 540,000 distinct CDR3 sequences listed, roughly an eighth were seen once; the top ten hold approximately 7%. V lost 2 bases to trimming and J lost 1 base; unmatched junction nucleotides: 1. The germline CDR1 and CDR2 sequences are DFQATT and SNEGSKA (reference sequence). This CDR3 comprises 13 residues. Input material: blood, either unsorted or a sorted T cell fraction (not recorded which). The chain links TRBV20-1 to TRBJ2-5, with 7 nucleotides matching TRBD1. The origin of this receptor is a male donor with ankylosing spondylitis. In DNA, the CDR3 is TGCAGTGCTAGAAGGGACAGCCAAGAGACCCAGTACTTC. Translated: CSARRDSQETQYF.